These 16 T cell receptor beta chains were sequenced from one sample in a study of blood T cell repertoires in COVID-19. Only in-frame clones appear in the TCRdb table, and some are missing; sequencing was by immunoSEQ multiplex PCR. The sample gives roughly 34,000 clones, 75% to 90% of which show up once; roughly 24% is in the top ten. Sequencing was carried out using peripheral blood. The receptor set was obtained from a woman older than 75 with active or convalescent COVID-19.

This clone has a single count. J is TRBJ2-3 and V is TRBV6-5, with D uncertain. Germline assignment: CDR1 MNHEY and CDR2 SVGAGI. This CDR3 has 13 residues. The V end was cut by 8 bases, the J end by 3 bases, with 12 bases between. CDR3 protein: CASGNGETDTQYF. CDR3 DNA: TGTGCCAGCGGTAACGGAGAAACAGATACGCAGTATTTT.

This chain joins TRBV2 and TRBJ1-5, with TRBD1 identical over 10 bases. Germline CDR1 reads SNHLY; CDR2 reads FYNNEI. The ends lost 6 bases at V and 3 bases at J; junction bases unmatched: 8. The CDR3 covers 16 residues. The CDR3 is CASRIDRGQINQPQHF. CDR3 bases: TGTGCCAGCAGGATCGACAGGGGGCAAATCAATCAGCCCCAGCATTTT. Using reference TRBV2 and TRBJ1-5 for the parts outside the CDR3, the full variable domain is EPEVTQTPSHQVTQMGQEVILRCVPISNHLYFYWYRQILGQKVEFLVSFYNNEISEKSEIFDDQFSVERPDGSNFTLKIRSTKLEDSAMYFCASRIDRGQINQPQHFGDGTRLSIL.

The genes are TRBV5-4 and TRBJ2-5; 12 bases agree with TRBD1. The V gene's germline CDR1 is SGHNT and CDR2 YYREEE (reference sequence). This CDR3 comprises 16 residues. V lost 4 bases and J lost 2; bases outside the gene matches: 6. The CDR3 DNA follows: TGTGCCAGCAGCACGCTGGGACAGGGGGCACAAGAGACCCAGTACTTC. This gives the protein CASSTLGQGAQETQYF.

This chain uses TRBV28 with TRBJ1-1; 7 bases agree with TRBD1. J was trimmed by 0 bases and V by 6 bases; bases with no gene match: 4. Per the germline V gene, CDR1 is MDHEN and CDR2 is SYDVKM. The CDR3 has 14 residues. CDR3 DNA sequence: TGTGCCAGCAGACCGGGACAGTTGAACACTGAAGCTTTCTTT. Amino acid sequence: CASRPGQLNTEAFF.

This chain connects TRBV10-2 to TRBJ1-5, with D maybe TRBD1 (5 bases). CDR3 length: 15 residues. The V gene's germline CDR1 is WSHSY and CDR2 SAAADI. The V end was cut by 0 bases, the J end by 3 bases, with 9 bases between. CDR3 sequence (DNA): TGCGCCAGCAGTGAGTCTGGAGGGGACAATCAGCCCCAGCATTTT. It specifies CASSESGGDNQPQHF.

The chain links TRBV28 to TRBJ1-6; D may be TRBD1 (6 bases). Germline V gene lookup returns CDR1 MDHEN and CDR2 SYDVKM. CDR3 length: 14 residues. Trimming pared 4 bases from V and 7 bases from J, leaving 11 bases between. CDR3 coding DNA: TGTGCCAGCAGTTCGACTACAGGGAATTCACCCCTCCACTTT. As protein: CASSSTTGNSPLHF.

The rearrangement links TRBV7-9 to TRBJ1-4; possible D gene TRBD1, 5 bases. The V gene lost 2 bases and the J gene lost 1 base, with 8 bases spanning the gap. The V gene's germline CDR1 is SEHNR and CDR2 FQNEAQ (reference sequence). The CDR3 spans 15 residues. The CDR3 DNA reads TGTGCCAGCAGCTTACAGGGAGGAACTAATGAAAAACTGTTTTTT. Translated: CASSLQGGTNEKLFF.

V gene TRBV27 combines with J gene TRBJ1-3; 7 bases agree with TRBD1. CDR1 is MNHEY, CDR2 SMNVEV, per germline (reference sequence). CDR3 size: 16 residues. V was clipped by 4 bases and J by 1 base; unmatched bases: 7. As DNA, the CDR3 is TGTGCCAGCAGTTCAGGGGGACATCTTTCTGGAAACACCATATATTTT. Its translation is CASSSGGHLSGNTIYF.

About this clone: At one end the junction does not follow the germline gene, possibly because of a read error. This chain connects TRBV7-8 to TRBJ1-1, with D maybe TRBD1 (5 bases). The germline CDR1 and CDR2 sequences are SGHVS and FQNEAQ. CDR3 size: 14 residues. This CDR3 is CANSFRTGETEAFF. The CDR3 DNA follows: TGTGCCAACAGCTTTAGAACGGGGGAAACTGAAGCTTTCTTT.

The J gene is TRBJ1-1, the V gene TRBV10-3, with 8 nucleotides matching TRBD1. CDR3 size: 13 residues. V shed 6 bases and J 10 bases; nucleotides not matched to a gene: 10. Germline-derived CDR1 and CDR2 are ENHRY and SYGVKD. CDR3 sequence (DNA): TGTGCCATCAGAGTGGGACAGGAGGAGGGAGCTTTCTTT. It codes for CAIRVGQEEGAFF.

J is TRBJ1-6 and V is TRBV10-3; D might be TRBD1 (5 bases). The germline V gene has CDR1 ENHRY and CDR2 SYGVKD. Trimming took 6 bases from V and 2 from J, leaving 14 bases between them. The CDR3 loop spans 16 amino acids. CDR3 sequence reads: CAIREQGSTYNSPLHF. In DNA form, the CDR3 reads TGTGCCATCAGGGAGCAGGGTAGCACCTATAATTCACCCCTCCACTTT.

This chain joins TRBV19 and TRBJ1-2, with 8 bases fitting TRBD1. CDR1 and CDR2 (germline): LNHDA, SQIVND (reference sequence). This CDR3 is built from 16 residues. V was clipped by 5 bases and J by 5 bases; unmatched bases: 13. CDR3 nucleotides: TGTGCCAGTAGTCTACTCTTCTCACGGACAGGGTATGGCTACACCTTC. The encoded protein is CASSLLFSRTGYGYTF.

This clone showed up just once. This chain uses TRBV4-1 with TRBJ1-6, with a tentative D call TRBD1 (6 bases). Trimming pared 0 bases from V and 5 bases from J, leaving 17 bases between. CDR3 size: 18 residues. Germline-derived CDR1 and CDR2 are MGHRA and YSYEKL. This chain's CDR3 is CASSQDNSGVGDNSPLHF. The DNA for the CDR3 is TGCGCCAGCAGCCAAGACAATTCAGGGGTCGGCGATAATTCACCCCTCCACTTT.

This chain uses TRBV12-3 or TRBV12-4 with TRBJ1-1; no clear D. This CDR3 comprises 13 residues. V was clipped by 3 bases and J by 11 bases, with 16 bases between them. The CDR3 reads CASSFLAPLVAFF. CDR3 nucleotides: TGTGCCAGCAGTTTCTTGGCCCCTCTAGTCGCTTTCTTT.

This chain joins TRBV7-9 and TRBJ1-6; 10 nucleotides align to TRBD1. The CDR3 contains 16 residues. Looked up from germline, CDR1 is SEHNR and CDR2 is FQNEAQ (reference sequence). V gave up 5 bases and J gave up 7 bases; unmatched junction bases: 8. In nucleotides, the CDR3 is TGTGCCAGCAGCACCCAGGGACAGGGGCACAATTCACCCCTCCACTTT. Translation: CASSTQGQGHNSPLHF. Full variable domain (rest looked up from reference TRBV7-9 and TRBJ1-6): DTGVSQNPRHKITKRGQNVTFRCDPISEHNRLYWYRQTLGQGPEFLTYFQNEAQLEKSRLLSDRFSAERPKGSFSTLEIQRTEQGDSAMYLCASSTQGQGHNSPLHFGNGTRLTVT.

The rearrangement joins TRBV6-5 to TRBJ2-2, with D perhaps matching TRBD1 (6 bases). Germline CDR1 reads MNHEY; CDR2 reads SVGAGI. V lost 7 bases and J 9 bases, leaving 18 bases between the germline ends. The CDR3 covers 14 residues. The CDR3 DNA sequence: TGTGCCAGCATATTTACAGGGATGAAGAGGGAGCTGTTTTTT. Translated: CASIFTGMKRELFF.